This TCR beta chain was recovered during a study of T cells in Graves' hyperthyroidism and ophthalmopathy. Study information: Peripheral blood was taken when the disease was first diagnosed, before any treatment began. Study-level results: Ophthalmopathy prediction by the model preceded onset by a median about 6.8 months.

Based on clinical symptoms, serum thyroxine and TRAb, thyroid ultrasound and orbital computed tomography, diagnoses were reached. This clonotype was seen ten or more times. Antigen specificity is unknown. V was clipped by 0 bases and J by 3 bases, with 10 bases between them. Germline CDR1 is LGHDT and CDR2 is YNNKEL (reference sequence). This CDR3 has 15 residues. RNA transcripts served as the template for amplifying TCR beta CDR3 regions. With the HTBI primer set, the TCR CDR3 went through a first round of RT-PCR. From the multiplex PCR reads, TCRdb called clonotypes with MiXCR, one entry per CDR3 protein. The sample lists fewer than 650,000 distinct CDR3 sequences; about 15% were seen once.

The chain links TRBV3-1 to TRBJ2-3; D perhaps matches TRBD1 (6 bases). The TCR sequence derives from a middle-aged woman with Graves' hyperthyroidism. Sequencing input: blood. Here the CDR3 reads CASSQDNRVTDTQYF. CDR3 DNA sequence: TGTGCCAGCAGCCAAGACAACAGGGTAACAGATACGCAGTATTTT.